A single sample is the source of the 27 T cell receptor beta chains below, sequenced in a study of T cells in Graves' hyperthyroidism and ophthalmopathy. Amplification targeted TCR beta CDR3 regions from RNA transcripts. A first-round RT-PCR of the TCR CDR3 used the HTBI primer set. TCRdb ran MiXCR on the multiplex PCR reads and lists one entry per CDR3 protein. The table records approximately 400,000 distinct CDR3 sequences, about 15% of them present only once. The sample taken for sequencing was blood. These receptors were obtained from a woman aged 30 to 39 with Graves' hyperthyroidism.

This clonotype was seen at least ten times. This chain connects TRBV3-1 to TRBJ2-1; tentatively, D is TRBD2 (7 bases). Deletions cut 5 bases from V and 5 bases from J, with 16 bases between. This CDR3 has 15 amino acids. The V gene's germline CDR1 is LGHDT and CDR2 YNNKEL (reference sequence). CDR3 protein: CASSSAGGGNNEQFF. The DNA for the CDR3 is TGTGCCAGCAGCTCGGCTGGGGGGGGCAACAATGAGCAGTTCTTC.

The chain uses TRBV5-1 and TRBJ2-7; 7 nucleotides agree with TRBD2. Trimming cost V 0 bases and J 2 bases; bases outside gene matches: 5. Germline V gene data show CDR1 as SGHRS and CDR2 as YFSETQ. The CDR3 runs 15 residues. The CDR3 here is CASSLESSGPYEQYF. Written as DNA, the CDR3 is TGCGCCAGCAGCTTGGAATCTAGCGGCCCCTACGAGCAGTACTTC.

This clonotype was seen only a few times. This rearrangement joins TRBV27 to TRBJ2-5, with D unclear. This CDR3 spans 14 amino acids. V gave up 6 bases and J gave up 4 bases, with 15 bases separating them. Per the germline V gene, CDR1 is MNHEY and CDR2 is SMNVEV (reference sequence). The CDR3 loop is CASSSPGTRETQYF. The CDR3, as DNA: TGTGCCAGCAGCTCACCTGGCACCCGAGAGACCCAGTACTTC.

This clonotype has only a few counts. This chain uses TRBV10-2 with TRBJ2-3; 9 positions agree with TRBD2. Germline V gives CDR1 WSHSY, CDR2 SAAADI. The CDR3 runs 14 residues. The trim removed 7 bases at V and 3 bases at J, leaving 5 bases unmatched. Here the CDR3 reads CASTLAGVTDTQYF. The CDR3 nucleotides read TGCGCCAGCACCTTAGCGGGAGTGACAGATACGCAGTATTTT.

This clonotype was recorded a few times. This chain joins TRBV5-1 and TRBJ1-2; D gene ambiguous. The length of the CDR3 is 13 residues. Germline loops: CDR1 SGHRS, CDR2 YFSETQ. Trimming removed 4 bases at V and 3 bases at J, with 10 bases between. CDR3 amino acids: CASSPNGYYGYTF. The CDR3 DNA reads TGCGCCAGCAGCCCGAATGGATACTATGGCTACACCTTC.

This chain connects TRBV27 to TRBJ1-1, with no clear D. The V and J ends lost 2 bases and 0 bases respectively, with 7 bases between them. The CDR3 runs to 14 residues. Germline V gene lookup returns CDR1 MNHEY and CDR2 SMNVEV (reference sequence). CDR3 DNA sequence: TGTGCCAGCAGTTTAGAGGGAATGAACACTGAAGCTTTCTTT. Its translation is CASSLEGMNTEAFF.

This clonotype was counted between two and nine times. V and J are TRBV2 and TRBJ1-1; D is ambiguous. CDR1 SNHLY and CDR2 FYNNEI come from the germline V gene. The length of the CDR3 is 13 residues. Trimming stripped 2 bases from V and 4 bases from J, with 8 bases between. CDR3 amino acids: CASSETAGTEAFF. The DNA for the CDR3 is TGTGCCAGCAGTGAAACGGCGGGCACTGAAGCTTTCTTT.

The V and J genes are TRBV12-5 and TRBJ2-1; TRBD2 agrees at 9 bases. Unmatched junction bases numbered 6, after V lost 1 base and J lost 11 bases. From germline, CDR1 is LGHNT and CDR2 FRNRAP. The length of the CDR3 is 14 residues. The chain's CDR3 is CASGLASGNMKQFF. The CDR3 DNA reads TGTGCTAGTGGTTTGGCTAGCGGGAATATGAAGCAGTTCTTC.

The chain has TRBV13 and TRBJ2-1; D gene ambiguous. Germline V gives CDR1 PRHDT, CDR2 FYEKMQ (reference sequence). V lost 3 bases and J 6 bases, leaving 12 bases between the germline ends. This CDR3 is built from 14 residues. In DNA, the CDR3 is TGTGCCAGCAGCTTTACTGCTGGTCCCAATGAGCAGTTCTTC. Residues: CASSFTAGPNEQFF.

The sample holds one count of this clonotype. The chain recombines TRBV12-3 or TRBV12-4 with TRBJ2-5, with a weak D call TRBD2 (5 bases). The CDR3 is 18 amino acids. The V end lost 6 bases, the J end lost 2 bases, and 25 bases lay between the germline ends. The DNA of the CDR3 is TGTGCCAGCAGAGCAAGCGAAGCGGAAGCGATAAAACAAGAGACCCAGTACTTC. Its translation: CASRASEAEAIKQETQYF.

This chain connects TRBV29-1 to TRBJ2-3; D may be TRBD1 (5 bases). Trimming shortened V by 2 bases and J by 0 bases, and 9 bases separated the two germline ends. The CDR3 sequence is 14 residues long. Germline V gene lookup returns CDR1 SQVTM and CDR2 ANQGSEA. The CDR3 is CSVENRRSTDTQYF. CDR3 in DNA: TGCAGCGTTGAAAACAGGCGAAGCACAGATACGCAGTATTTT.

This clonotype was counted many times. V usage is TRBV10-3 and J usage is TRBJ2-7; 16 bases line up with TRBD2. The J segment lost 4 bases and the V segment lost 4 bases, leaving 1 base of the junction unmatched. The CDR3 is made up of 15 amino acids. Germline loops: CDR1 ENHRY, CDR2 SYGVKD. The CDR3 bases are TGTGCCATCAGTGCGGGACTAGCGGGAGGGTACGAGCAGTACTTC. This gives the protein CAISAGLAGGYEQYF.

This rearrangement joins TRBV20-1 to TRBJ2-1; D may be TRBD1 (6 bases). Germline V lookup: CDR1 DFQATT, CDR2 SNEGSKA (reference sequence). The CDR3 runs to 13 residues. The V and J ends lost 6 bases and 7 bases respectively, with 16 bases between them. The CDR3 loop reads CSAIRGAPNEQFF. The CDR3 DNA is TGCAGTGCCATCAGGGGAGCCCCTAATGAGCAGTTCTTC.

This clonotype has a handful of counts. The chain uses TRBV28 and TRBJ2-7; D possibly corresponds to TRBD1 (5 bases). The CDR3 is made up of 11 amino acids. V lost 7 bases to trimming and J lost 6 bases, with 10 bases between them. In germline, CDR1 is MDHEN, CDR2 SYDVKM. CDR3 region: CASTKGLEQYF. The CDR3, as DNA: TGTGCCAGCACAAAGGGGCTCGAGCAGTACTTC.

This clonotype was observed a few times. The genes are TRBV10-3 and TRBJ2-3; D remains unclear. Trimming shortened V by 10 bases and J by 3 bases, and 14 bases separated the two germline ends. Germline CDR1 ENHRY, CDR2 SYGVKD. The CDR3 is made up of 13 amino acids. The CDR3 loop reads CATQTDGTDTQYF. CDR3 bases: TGTGCCACCCAGACGGATGGGACAGATACGCAGTATTTT.

This clonotype was recorded at least ten times. The CDR3 is CSARDSASGPRDTQYF. In DNA, the CDR3 is TGCAGTGCTAGAGATTCAGCTAGCGGGCCCCGGGATACGCAGTATTTT. This chain connects TRBV20-1 to TRBJ2-3, with 8 bases matching TRBD2. Germline V gene lookup returns CDR1 DFQATT and CDR2 SNEGSKA (reference sequence). The V segment lost 0 bases and the J segment 6 bases; nucleotides outside the gene matches: 11. The CDR3 covers 16 residues.

The chain couples TRBV9 to TRBJ2-1; D might be TRBD1 (6 bases). The CDR3 consists of 16 residues. The V gene's germline CDR1 is SGDLS and CDR2 YYNGEE. V lost 4 bases, J lost 0 bases, and 14 bases lay in between. The CDR3 spells CASSTRTVPSYNEQFF. Written as DNA, the CDR3 is TGTGCCAGCAGCACCAGGACAGTTCCCTCCTACAATGAGCAGTTCTTC.

This clonotype was picked up many times. The CDR3: CASSLRDSNQPQHF. The DNA for the CDR3 is TGTGCCAGCAGTTTACGGGATAGCAATCAGCCCCAGCATTTT. V and J are TRBV12-3 or TRBV12-4 and TRBJ1-5; D unclear. The germline V and J ends were trimmed by 2 bases and 0 bases, with 5 bases remaining between them. This CDR3 has 14 amino acids.

There are many counts of this clonotype. V is TRBV27 and J is TRBJ1-1, with 8 bases that match TRBD1. V was pared by 2 bases and J by 3 bases, with 5 bases of the junction left unmatched. The germline V gene has CDR1 MNHEY and CDR2 SMNVEV (reference sequence). The CDR3 contains 15 residues. The CDR3 bases are TGTGCCAGCAGTTTAGGGACAGGCCCGGACACTGAAGCTTTCTTT. It encodes CASSLGTGPDTEAFF.

This chain links TRBV10-2 with TRBJ2-7; D is unclear. The CDR3 length is 14 residues. V lost 6 bases, J lost 0 bases, and 12 bases lay in between. CDR1 is WSHSY and CDR2 is SAAADI in the germline V gene. CDR3 DNA sequence: TGCGCCAGCAGGGTGGACGGAGACTCCTACGAGCAGTACTTC. Its translation is CASRVDGDSYEQYF.

As for this clonotype: The junction does not match germline at one end; this may be a read error. The V call is TRBV5-1, the J call TRBJ1-4; D is perhaps TRBD1 (6 bases). The V gene's germline CDR1 is SGHRS and CDR2 YFSETQ. The CDR3 is 15 amino acids. CDR3 in amino acids: CASSGTGHRNEKLFF. As DNA, the CDR3 is TGTGCCAGCAGCGGAACAGGGCACCGTAATGAAAAACTGTTTTTT.

This clonotype was seen more than once but under ten times. The rearrangement uses TRBV7-9 and TRBJ2-3; 11 bases map to TRBD2. This CDR3 is built from 16 residues. Germline CDR1 and CDR2: SEHNR and FQNEAQ (reference sequence). Unmatched junction bases numbered 8, after V lost 5 bases and J lost 4 bases. CDR3 amino acids: CASSPQLAGVPDTQYF. CDR3 sequence (DNA): TGTGCCAGCAGCCCGCAACTAGCGGGAGTGCCAGATACGCAGTATTTT.

This clonotype was seen many times. This sequence joins TRBV20-1 and TRBJ2-7, with 9 bases aligning to TRBD2. V dropped 0 bases and J dropped 5; count of bases not matched to a gene: 8. Germline lookup yields CDR1 DFQATT and CDR2 SNEGSKA (reference sequence). The CDR3 runs 15 residues. DNA for the CDR3: TGCAGTGCTAGAGATGGAATAGCGGGAGACCACGAGCAGTACTTC. Protein product: CSARDGIAGDHEQYF.

Many counts were recorded for this clonotype. The chain recombines TRBV11-2 with TRBJ1-5; tentatively, D is TRBD1 (5 bases). Germline CDR1 reads SGHAT; CDR2 reads FQNNGV. Trimming took off 5 bases at V and 10 bases at J, with 12 bases between the two ends. The CDR3 runs to 12 residues. The CDR3 loop reads CASSQGQQPQHF. CDR3 coding DNA: TGTGCCAGCAGCCAAGGACAACAACCCCAGCATTTT.

A note on this clonotype: This may stem from a read error, because a much larger clone lies one nucleotide away. The gene calls are TRBV28 and TRBJ2-7; D unclear. The germline gives CDR1 MDHEN, CDR2 SYDVKM. CDR3 length equals 11 residues. V gave up 11 bases and J gave up 4 bases, with 12 bases separating them. The CDR3 is CAGNLGYEQYF. The CDR3 nucleotides are TGTGCCGGCAACCTAGGGTACGAGCAGTACTTC.

This clonotype was seen only a few times. This chain links TRBV20-1 with TRBJ2-3; tentative D call: TRBD2 (6 bases). Trimming shortened V by 0 bases and J by 0 bases, and 10 bases separated the two germline ends. In germline, CDR1 is DFQATT, CDR2 SNEGSKA (reference sequence). The CDR3 covers 15 residues. The CDR3 DNA reads TGCAGTGCTAGAGATCTGGGACTTAGCACAGATACGCAGTATTTT. It specifies CSARDLGLSTDTQYF.

The gene calls are TRBV3-1 and TRBJ1-6; D ambiguous. Trimming cost V 1 base and J 7 bases, with 8 bases left between them. Germline lookup yields CDR1 LGHDT and CDR2 YNNKEL (reference sequence). The CDR3 has 14 amino acids. The CDR3 region has the DNA TGTGCCAGCAGCCAAGGGGTCAGAAATTCACCCCTCCACTTT. Protein product: CASSQGVRNSPLHF. Variable domain in full (rest from reference TRBV3-1 and TRBJ1-6): DTAVSQTPKYLVTQMGNDKSIKCEQNLGHDTMYWYKQDSKKFLKIMFSYNNKELIINETVPNRFSPKSPDKAHLNLHINSLELGDSAVYFCASSQGVRNSPLHFGNGTRLTVT.